Given below is one T cell receptor (beta chain) in context. Its antigen is undetermined. The PCR ran on 60 Vbeta and 13 Jbeta primers. The data were produced by immunoSEQ multiplex PCR, yet TCRdb's version contains in-frame clones alone and is incomplete. The sample includes approximately 190,000 clones, roughly 87% of them seen just once. This CDR3 has 10 residues. V was trimmed by 5 bases and J by 9 bases, leaving 5 bases between them. Germline V gene lookup returns CDR1 WNHNN and CDR2 SYGVQD (reference sequence). The entry originates in a study of cytomegalovirus exposure and HLA in healthy donors. Overall study findings and caveats: Most TCRs appeared rarely, but some public TCRs recurred in many donors.

The specimen was PBMCs. The chain uses TRBV10-1 and TRBJ2-1; D is unclear. The clonotype was recovered from a boy between 2 and 10 years old in good health and CMV-seronegative. The CDR3 loop is CASSSGEQFF. In DNA form, the CDR3 reads TGCGCCAGCAGTTCCGGTGAGCAGTTCTTC.